The clone carrying this TCR beta chain was observed once. Its specificity is unknown. Samples came from axillary lymph nodes draining the breast cancer. V was cut by 4 bases and J by 2 bases, with 19 bases left in between. CDR3 length equals 16 residues. Germline values: CDR1 SGHRS, CDR2 YFSETQ. These data belong to a study of breast tumors, draining lymph nodes, adjacent tissues. Findings of the study overall: Tumor TCR diversity was below lymph nodes but above nontumor tissue.

TCRdb analysed the multiplex PCR reads with MiXCR anew, one entry per CDR3 protein. There are about 170,000 distinct CDR3 sequences in the sample; about 33% occur only once, and roughly 3.8% lies in the top ten. The chain has TRBV5-1 and TRBJ2-7; TRBD2 might be the D (6 bases). Sequencing was carried out using axillary lymph node tissue. This TCR was recovered from a female donor with breast cancer. Some clones in this sample may be carry-over from other donors' samples. The CDR3 is CASSRGSAGFTYEQYF. CDR3 in DNA: TGCGCCAGCAGCCGGGGGTCGGCAGGTTTTACCTACGAGCAGTACTTC.